Below are 16 T cell receptor beta chains sequenced from a single sample in a study of cytomegalovirus exposure and HLA in healthy donors. Sequencing was performed with immunoSEQ multiplex PCR; in TCRdb, only in-frame clones are kept and a portion is missing. The sample comprises about 240,000 clones, approximately 83% of which are singletons, and roughly 1.2% rests with the top ten. The sample taken for sequencing was PBMCs. The receptors derive from a woman aged 25 to 39 in good health and CMV-seropositive.

V is TRBV6-6 and J is TRBJ1-3; tentative D call: TRBD1 (6 bases). The V gene lost 2 bases and the J gene lost 3 bases, with 11 bases spanning the gap. The CDR3 has 15 amino acids. Germline V gene data show CDR1 as MNHNY and CDR2 as SVGAGI (reference sequence). For the CDR3, the DNA is TGTGCCAGCAGTTACGACGGGGGGCGTGGAAACACCATATATTTT. As protein: CASSYDGGRGNTIYF.

The gene calls are TRBV7-6 and TRBJ2-5, with 8 bases fitting TRBD1. The germline V gene encodes CDR1 SGHVS and CDR2 FNYEAQ. The J segment lost 4 bases and the V segment lost 5 bases, leaving 15 bases of the junction unmatched. The CDR3 sequence is 17 residues long. CDR3 protein: CASSQSPDRGRGETQYF. DNA of the CDR3: TGTGCCAGCAGCCAAAGCCCTGACAGGGGCCGGGGAGAGACCCAGTACTTC.

This clone occurred a few times. The sample holds other DNA sequences that translate to the same CDR3. This rearrangement joins TRBV6-1 to TRBJ2-7; D ambiguous. Germline V lookup: CDR1 MNHNS, CDR2 SASEGT. The CDR3 has 11 residues. V gave up 3 bases and J gave up 2 bases, with 2 bases separating them. The CDR3 here is CASSDTYEQYF. The CDR3 region has the DNA TGTGCCAGCAGTGACACCTACGAGCAGTACTTC.

This clone was detected only once. This rearrangement joins TRBV13 to TRBJ2-5, with TRBD2 as a possible D gene (6 bases). V lost 2 bases and J 2 bases, leaving 12 bases between the germline ends. Germline V gene sequence: CDR1 PRHDT, CDR2 FYEKMQ (reference sequence). The CDR3 is 15 amino acids. The DNA of the CDR3 is TGTGCCAGCAGCTTAACAGCGGGCGTTCAAGAGACCCAGTACTTC. As protein: CASSLTAGVQETQYF. Drawing the rest from reference TRBV13 and TRBJ2-5, the complete variable domain is AAGVIQSPRHLIKEKRETATLKCYPIPRHDTVYWYQQGPGQDPQFLISFYEKMQSDKGSIPDRFSAQQFSDYHSELNMSSLELGDSALYFCASSLTAGVQETQYFGPGTRLLVL.

The rearrangement uses TRBV13 and TRBJ2-7; no clear D gene. The length of the CDR3 is 15 residues. Germline V gene lookup returns CDR1 PRHDT and CDR2 FYEKMQ (reference sequence). The germline V and J ends were trimmed by 0 bases and 7 bases, with 16 bases remaining between them. The CDR3 sequence is CASSLGQMVALEQYF. The CDR3 bases are TGTGCCAGCAGCTTAGGCCAAATGGTAGCCCTGGAGCAGTACTTC. The entire variable domain, with the rest obtained from reference TRBV13 and TRBJ2-7, is as follows: AAGVIQSPRHLIKEKRETATLKCYPIPRHDTVYWYQQGPGQDPQFLISFYEKMQSDKGSIPDRFSAQQFSDYHSELNMSSLELGDSALYFCASSLGQMVALEQYFGPGTRLTVT.

This chain links TRBV28 with TRBJ2-7; TRBD1 matches at 7 bases. After removal of 4 bases from V and 5 bases from J, the junction contained 5 bases not matched to a gene. Germline values: CDR1 MDHEN, CDR2 SYDVKM. CDR3 length: 13 residues. CDR3 sequence: CASSSTGLDEQYF. The CDR3 DNA is TGTGCCAGCAGTTCGACAGGGCTCGACGAGCAGTACTTC. The complete variable domain, with remaining parts taken from reference TRBV28 and TRBJ2-7, reads DVKVTQSSRYLVKRTGEKVFLECVQDMDHENMFWYRQDPGLGLRLIYFSYDVKMKEKGDIPEGYSVSREKKERFSLILESASTNQTSMYLCASSSTGLDEQYFGPGTRLTVT.

The chain uses TRBV6-1 and TRBJ2-7, with D maybe TRBD2 (5 bases). The germline V and J ends were trimmed by 1 base and 5 bases, with 9 bases remaining between them. This CDR3 comprises 13 residues. The germline V gene encodes CDR1 MNHNS and CDR2 SASEGT. The CDR3 coding sequence is TGTGCCAGCAGTGAAGTGGGAGCGAACGAGCAGTACTTC. This encodes CASSEVGANEQYF.

The rearrangement uses TRBV2 and TRBJ2-1, with a possible D match to TRBD1 (6 bases). Germline lookup yields CDR1 SNHLY and CDR2 FYNNEI. V was pared by 4 bases and J by 0 bases, with 22 bases between. The CDR3 loop spans 19 amino acids. For the CDR3, the DNA is TGTGCCAGCAGTGGTCCCAGGGGTTTCGCGCGGAGCTCCTACAATGAGCAGTTCTTC. Protein sequence: CASSGPRGFARSSYNEQFF.

The chain joins TRBV27 to TRBJ2-3; TRBD2 aligns across 13 bases. The length of the CDR3 is 17 residues. Germline assignment: CDR1 MNHEY and CDR2 SMNVEV (reference sequence). The V segment lost 5 bases and the J segment 5 bases; nucleotides outside the gene matches: 10. The DNA of the CDR3 is TGTGCCAGCAGTATATTACTAGCGGGAGGGCCTGGAGATACGCAGTATTTT. This sequence encodes CASSILLAGGPGDTQYF.

This clone was recorded a few times. The CDR3 loop reads CASSIESGYFRGSYNEQFF. In DNA, the CDR3 is TGTGCCAGTAGTATAGAATCAGGGTACTTCAGGGGCTCCTACAATGAGCAGTTCTTC. This chain uses TRBV19 with TRBJ2-1, with D possibly TRBD1 on 6 matching bases. The CDR3 extends over 19 amino acids. CDR1 is LNHDA and CDR2 is SQIVND in the germline V gene (reference sequence). Trimming stripped 0 bases from V and 0 bases from J, with 18 bases between.

The genes are TRBV28 and TRBJ2-1, with 8 bases identical to TRBD2. The germline gives CDR1 MDHEN, CDR2 SYDVKM. The CDR3 has 16 amino acids. V lost 5 bases and J lost 3; bases outside the gene matches: 9. The CDR3 sequence is CASSPPRTSFYNEQFF. Here the CDR3 DNA reads TGTGCCAGCAGTCCACCTAGGACTAGCTTCTACAATGAGCAGTTCTTC.

V and J are TRBV6-5 and TRBJ2-4; D perhaps matches TRBD2 (5 bases). V lost 0 bases and J 4 bases, leaving 13 bases between the germline ends. This CDR3 comprises 16 residues. Germline V gives CDR1 MNHEY, CDR2 SVGAGI. The CDR3 region is CASSYSNAQRKNIQYF. The CDR3 region has the DNA TGTGCCAGCAGTTACTCTAATGCCCAGCGGAAAAACATTCAGTACTTC.

The rearrangement links TRBV10-3 to TRBJ2-7; 11 bases are a match to TRBD2. After removal of 6 bases from V and 0 bases from J, the junction contained 7 bases not matched to a gene. There are 16 residues in the CDR3. The V gene's germline CDR1 is ENHRY and CDR2 SYGVKD. The CDR3: CAISRTSGSSSYEQYF. The CDR3 DNA reads as TGTGCCATCAGCCGGACTAGCGGGTCCTCCTCCTACGAGCAGTACTTC.

The DNA for the CDR3 is TGTGCCAGCAGTAAGAAAGAGTTACGCACAGATACGCAGTATTTT. It yields the protein CASSKKELRTDTQYF. This chain links TRBV6-1 with TRBJ2-3, with D unclear. V lost 5 bases, J lost 1 base, and 13 bases lay in between. This CDR3 is built from 15 residues. CDR1 MNHNS and CDR2 SASEGT come from the germline V gene.

The chain has TRBV7-3 and TRBJ2-2, with 7 bases identical to TRBD1. The CDR3 runs 16 residues. Germline trimming cut 1 base from V and 4 bases from J; bases unmatched to any gene: 6. Germline values: CDR1 SGHTA, CDR2 FQGTGA. The DNA of the CDR3 is TGTGCCAGCAGCTTAAGCCGGGCAGGGGGCACCGGGGAGCTGTTTTTT. This translates into CASSLSRAGGTGELFF.

The CDR3 loop reads CASSETTRSYNEQFF. The CDR3 coding sequence is TGCGCCAGCAGCGAAACTACCCGCTCCTACAATGAGCAGTTCTTC. The chain joins TRBV4-1 to TRBJ2-1; D gene unclear. V was trimmed by 5 bases and J by 0 bases, leaving 11 bases between them. This CDR3 is 15 amino acids long. Looked up from germline, CDR1 is MGHRA and CDR2 is YSYEKL.